This T cell receptor beta chain was sequenced during a study of T-cell reconstitution after alpha-beta-depleted transplantation in children. Findings of the study overall: Expanded graft clones, several hundred of them, were reportedly the source of alpha-beta T cells about two months after transplant. T-cell counts and diversity were attributed mostly to newly produced T cells one year after transplant. There were some patients whose high TCRbeta diversity at day 60 came from surviving recipient T cells and thymic progenitors.

Preparation of the TCRbeta library involved a method that used unique molecular identifiers. TCRdb called the PCR reads again in MiXCR, with one record for every CDR3 protein. The table lists about 300,000 distinct CDR3 sequences, over 7% of them singletons. In its sample, this clonotype was seen once. The target antigen is unknown. The CDR3 is 15 amino acids. The germline V gene encodes CDR1 SGHKS and CDR2 YYEKEE (reference sequence). V shed 4 bases and J shed 5 bases, with 19 bases lying between them. Sequences were derived from peripheral blood, sampled 360 days after TCRalphabeta/CD19-depleted stem cell transplant. The genes are TRBV5-5 and TRBJ2-7; perhaps TRBD1 as D (6 bases). This TCR derives from a female patient aged 2-9 years who had a stem cell transplant for Fanconi anemia, so the T cells may come from the graft donor. CDR3 DNA sequence: TGTGCCAGCAGCCCGGGGCGGGCAGACAGGCACGAGCAGTACGTC. It is translated as CASSPGRADRHEQYV.